This TCR beta chain was sequenced in a study of cytotoxic CD8 clonotypes in ibrutinib-treated CLL. Background on the study: Overall, 25 or so responses were partial and 2 complete; following median approximately 73 months, 14 patients stayed remitted and 12 progressed. A median roughly 11 months of treatment, range 6 to 36, preceded the collection of response samples. General observations from the study: Few clonotypes were public, and these shrank or held steady under treatment. At baseline, clonality was higher than in age-matched healthy donors and correlated with CD8+ counts.

Profiling relied on immunoSEQ multiplex PCR, and the TCRdb table lists in-frame clones only, not all of them. The sample records tens of thousands of clones, 45% to 65% being singletons. For this clone: The antigen remains undetermined.

The sequencing used PBMCs, collected before ibrutinib treatment. The TCR originated in a human donor with chronic lymphocytic leukemia.

The CDR3 bases are TGCGCCAGCAGCCAAGAGGGCCAGGGGGCCCTCAATATCTATGGCTACACCTTC. Protein: CASSQEGQGALNIYGYTF. The gene calls are TRBV4-1 and TRBJ1-2, with 8 bases fitting TRBD1. J lost 4 bases, V lost 0 bases, and 13 bases had no gene match. This CDR3 is built from 18 residues. CDR1 and CDR2 from the germline V gene are MGHRA and YSYEKL.